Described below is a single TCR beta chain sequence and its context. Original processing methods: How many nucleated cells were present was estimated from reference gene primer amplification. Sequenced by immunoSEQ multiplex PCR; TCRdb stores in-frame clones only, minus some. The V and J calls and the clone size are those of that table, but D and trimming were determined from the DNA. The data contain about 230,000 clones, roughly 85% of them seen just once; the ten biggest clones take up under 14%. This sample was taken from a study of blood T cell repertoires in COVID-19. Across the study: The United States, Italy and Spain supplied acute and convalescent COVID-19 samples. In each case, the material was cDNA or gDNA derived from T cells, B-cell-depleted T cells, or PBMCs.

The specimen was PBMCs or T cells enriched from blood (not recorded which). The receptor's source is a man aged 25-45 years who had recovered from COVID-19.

The DNA for the CDR3 is TGTGCCAGCAGTCCAATAGCGGGGGAGAGCTACGAGCAGTACTTC. This translates into CASSPIAGESYEQYF. The genes are TRBV6-5 and TRBJ2-7, with 9 bases that match TRBD2. The CDR3 sequence is 15 residues long. Germline lookup yields CDR1 MNHEY and CDR2 SVGAGI. V dropped 5 bases and J dropped 3; count of bases not matched to a gene: 8.